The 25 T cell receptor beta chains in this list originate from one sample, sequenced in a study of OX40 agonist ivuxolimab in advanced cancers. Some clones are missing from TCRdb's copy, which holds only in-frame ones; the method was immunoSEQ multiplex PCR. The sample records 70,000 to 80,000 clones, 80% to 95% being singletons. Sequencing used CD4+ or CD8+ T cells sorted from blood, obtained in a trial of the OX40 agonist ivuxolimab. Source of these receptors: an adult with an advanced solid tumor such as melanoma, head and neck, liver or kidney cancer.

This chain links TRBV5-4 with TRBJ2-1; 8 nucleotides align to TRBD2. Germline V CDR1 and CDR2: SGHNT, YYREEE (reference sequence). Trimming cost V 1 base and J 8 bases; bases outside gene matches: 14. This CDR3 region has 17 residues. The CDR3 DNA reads TGTGCCAGCAGCTTGTTTTCGGCGCAGCGGGAGAGGCATGAGCAGTTCTTC. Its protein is CASSLFSAQRERHEQFF.

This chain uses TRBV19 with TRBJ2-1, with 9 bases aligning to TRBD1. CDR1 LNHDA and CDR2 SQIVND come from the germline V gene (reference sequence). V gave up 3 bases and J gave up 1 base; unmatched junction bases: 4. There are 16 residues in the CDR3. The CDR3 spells CASSMPGQGSYNEQFF. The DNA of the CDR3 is TGTGCCAGTAGTATGCCGGGACAGGGTTCCTACAATGAGCAGTTCTTC.

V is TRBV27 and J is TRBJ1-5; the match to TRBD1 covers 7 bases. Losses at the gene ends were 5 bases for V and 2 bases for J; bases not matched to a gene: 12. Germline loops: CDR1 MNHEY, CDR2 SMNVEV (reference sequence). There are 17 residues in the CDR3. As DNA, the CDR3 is TGTGCCAGCAGTCCCGACAGGGTGGATAGAGGCAATCAGCCCCAGCATTTT. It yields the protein CASSPDRVDRGNQPQHF.

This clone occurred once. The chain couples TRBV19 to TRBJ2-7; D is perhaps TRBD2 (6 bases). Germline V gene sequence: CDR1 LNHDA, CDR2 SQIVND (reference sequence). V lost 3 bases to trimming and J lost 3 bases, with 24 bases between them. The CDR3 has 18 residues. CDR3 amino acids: CASSIKLALLSPDYEQYF. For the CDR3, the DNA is TGTGCCAGTAGTATTAAACTAGCCCTCCTCTCCCCGGACTACGAGCAGTACTTC.

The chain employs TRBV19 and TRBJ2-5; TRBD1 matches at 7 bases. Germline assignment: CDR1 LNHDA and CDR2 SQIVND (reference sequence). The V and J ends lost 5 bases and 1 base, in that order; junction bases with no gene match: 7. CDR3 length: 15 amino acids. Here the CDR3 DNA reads TGTGCCAGTAGTTGGGACAGCCAAACCCAAGAGACCCAGTACTTC. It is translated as CASSWDSQTQETQYF. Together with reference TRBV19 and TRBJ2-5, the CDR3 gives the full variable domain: DGGITQSPKYLFRKEGQNVTLSCEQNLNHDAMYWYRQDPGQGLRLIYYSQIVNDFQKGDIAEGYSVSREKKESFPLTVTSAQKNPTAFYLCASSWDSQTQETQYFGPGTRLLVL.

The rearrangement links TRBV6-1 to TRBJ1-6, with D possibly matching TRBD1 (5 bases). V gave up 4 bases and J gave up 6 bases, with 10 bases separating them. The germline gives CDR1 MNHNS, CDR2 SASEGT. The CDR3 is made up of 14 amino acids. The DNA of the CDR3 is TGTGCCAGCAGTGTCGGGGGGGGTAATTCACCCCTCCACTTT. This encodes CASSVGGGNSPLHF.

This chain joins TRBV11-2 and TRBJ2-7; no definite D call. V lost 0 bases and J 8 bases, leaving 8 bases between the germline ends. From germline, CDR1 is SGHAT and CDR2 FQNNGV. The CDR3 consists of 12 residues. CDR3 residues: CASSLEYAKQYF. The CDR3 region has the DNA TGTGCCAGCAGCTTAGAATACGCCAAGCAGTACTTC.

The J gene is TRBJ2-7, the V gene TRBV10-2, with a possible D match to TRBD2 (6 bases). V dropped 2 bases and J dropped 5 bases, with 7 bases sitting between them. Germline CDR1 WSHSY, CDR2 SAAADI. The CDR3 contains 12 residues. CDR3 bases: TGCGCCAGCAGTGAGGCTAGCGACGAGCAGTACTTC. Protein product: CASSEASDEQYF.

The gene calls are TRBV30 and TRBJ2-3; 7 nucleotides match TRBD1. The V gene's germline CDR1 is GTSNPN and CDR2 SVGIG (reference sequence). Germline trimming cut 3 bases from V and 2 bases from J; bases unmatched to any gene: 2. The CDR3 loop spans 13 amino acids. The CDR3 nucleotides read TGTGCCTGGAGGGACAGGAACACAGATACGCAGTATTTT. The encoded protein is CAWRDRNTDTQYF.

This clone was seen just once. The CDR3 coding sequence is TGTGCCAGCAGCTCCCTCCCTATGGGGGCTGGAAACACCATATATTTT. Translated, it gives CASSSLPMGAGNTIYF. The chain employs TRBV7-2 and TRBJ1-3; possible D gene TRBD1, 5 bases. With 4 bases removed from V and 2 bases from J, the gap between germline ends came to 15 bases. Looked up from germline, CDR1 is SGHTA and CDR2 is FQGNSA. The CDR3 is 16 amino acids.

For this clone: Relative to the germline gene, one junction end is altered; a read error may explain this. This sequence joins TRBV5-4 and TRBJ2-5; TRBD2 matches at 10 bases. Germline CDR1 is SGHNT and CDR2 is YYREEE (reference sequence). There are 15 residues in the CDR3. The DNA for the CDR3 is TGTGCCAGCAGCTATCCTAGCGGGAGTAGGTCGGATTCGCACTTC. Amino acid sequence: CASSYPSGSRSDSHF.

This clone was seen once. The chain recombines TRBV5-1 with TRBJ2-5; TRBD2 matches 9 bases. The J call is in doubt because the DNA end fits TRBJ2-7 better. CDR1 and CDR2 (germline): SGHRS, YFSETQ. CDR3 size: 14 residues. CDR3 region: CASSFGTSTYEQYF. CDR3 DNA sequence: TGCGCCAGCAGCTTCGGGACTAGCACGTACGAGCAGTACTTC.

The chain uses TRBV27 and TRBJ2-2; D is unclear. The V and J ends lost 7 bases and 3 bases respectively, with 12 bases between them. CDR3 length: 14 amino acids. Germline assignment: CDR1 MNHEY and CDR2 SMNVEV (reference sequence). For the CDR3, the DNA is TGTGCCAGCACAGGATTACCCTACACCGGGGAGCTGTTTTTT. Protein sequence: CASTGLPYTGELFF.

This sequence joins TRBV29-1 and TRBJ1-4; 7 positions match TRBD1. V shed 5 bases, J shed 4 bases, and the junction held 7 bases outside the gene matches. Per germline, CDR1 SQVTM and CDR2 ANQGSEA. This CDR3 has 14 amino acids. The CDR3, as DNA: TGCAGCGTTCTCGACAGGGTTAATAATGAAAAACTGTTTTTT. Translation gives CSVLDRVNNEKLFF.

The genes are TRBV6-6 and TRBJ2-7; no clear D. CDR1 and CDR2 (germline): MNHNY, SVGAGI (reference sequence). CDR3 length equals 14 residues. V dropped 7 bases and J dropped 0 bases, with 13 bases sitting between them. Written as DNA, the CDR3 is TGTGCCAGCAACCCCACCCGGAGCTCCTACGAGCAGTACTTC. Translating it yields CASNPTRSSYEQYF.

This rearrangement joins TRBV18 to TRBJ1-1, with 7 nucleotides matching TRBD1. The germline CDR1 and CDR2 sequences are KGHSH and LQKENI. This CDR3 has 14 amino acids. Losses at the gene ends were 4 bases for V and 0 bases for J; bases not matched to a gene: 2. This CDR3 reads CASSRDSLNTEAFF. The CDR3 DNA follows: TGTGCCAGCTCACGGGACAGCCTGAACACTGAAGCTTTCTTT.

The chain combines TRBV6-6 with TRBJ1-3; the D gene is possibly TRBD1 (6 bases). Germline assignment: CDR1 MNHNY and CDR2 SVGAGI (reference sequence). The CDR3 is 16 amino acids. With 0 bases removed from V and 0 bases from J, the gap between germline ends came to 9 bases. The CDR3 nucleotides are TGTGCCAGCAGTTACTCGACAGGTAGCTCTGGAAACACCATATATTTT. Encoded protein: CASSYSTGSSGNTIYF.

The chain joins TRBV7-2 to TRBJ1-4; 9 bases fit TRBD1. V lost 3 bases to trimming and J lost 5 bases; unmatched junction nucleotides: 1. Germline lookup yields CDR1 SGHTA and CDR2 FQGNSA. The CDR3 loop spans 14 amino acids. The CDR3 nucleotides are TGTGCCAGCAGCTTGACAGGGGGAAATGAAAAACTGTTTTTT. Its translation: CASSLTGGNEKLFF.

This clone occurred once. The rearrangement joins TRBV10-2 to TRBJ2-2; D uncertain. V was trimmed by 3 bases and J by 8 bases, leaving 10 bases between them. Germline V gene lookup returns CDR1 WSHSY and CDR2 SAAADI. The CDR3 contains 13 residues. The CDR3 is CASSDPSRGELFF. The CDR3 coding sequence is TGCGCCAGCAGTGACCCGAGCCGGGGGGAGCTGTTTTTT.

The CDR3 coding sequence is TGTGCCAGCAGCCCGAGGACTGACTCCTACGAGCAGTACTTC. Translation: CASSPRTDSYEQYF. This chain connects TRBV11-2 to TRBJ2-7; TRBD2 might be the D (5 bases). Per the germline V gene, CDR1 is SGHAT and CDR2 is FQNNGV. V was pared by 5 bases and J by 0 bases, with 11 bases between. This CDR3 has 14 residues.

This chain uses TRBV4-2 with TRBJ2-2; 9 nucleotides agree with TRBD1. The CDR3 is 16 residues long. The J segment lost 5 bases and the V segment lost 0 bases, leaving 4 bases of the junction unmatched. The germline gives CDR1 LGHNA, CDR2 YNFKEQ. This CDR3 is CASSQETGGKTGELFF. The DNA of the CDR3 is TGTGCCAGCAGCCAAGAGACAGGGGGAAAAACCGGGGAGCTGTTTTTT.

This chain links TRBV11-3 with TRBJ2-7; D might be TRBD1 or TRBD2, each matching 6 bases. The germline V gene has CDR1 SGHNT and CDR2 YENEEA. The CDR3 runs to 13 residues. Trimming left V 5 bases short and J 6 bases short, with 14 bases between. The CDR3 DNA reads TGTGCCAGCAGCCGCCAGGGGCGGGGCGAGCAGTACTTC. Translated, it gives CASSRQGRGEQYF.

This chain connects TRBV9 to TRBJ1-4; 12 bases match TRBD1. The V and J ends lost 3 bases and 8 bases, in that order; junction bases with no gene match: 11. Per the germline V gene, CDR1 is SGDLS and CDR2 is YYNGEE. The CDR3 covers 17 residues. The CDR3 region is CASSAPGTGGAGEKLFF. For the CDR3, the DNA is TGTGCCAGCAGCGCACCCGGGACAGGGGGCGCCGGAGAAAAACTGTTTTTT.

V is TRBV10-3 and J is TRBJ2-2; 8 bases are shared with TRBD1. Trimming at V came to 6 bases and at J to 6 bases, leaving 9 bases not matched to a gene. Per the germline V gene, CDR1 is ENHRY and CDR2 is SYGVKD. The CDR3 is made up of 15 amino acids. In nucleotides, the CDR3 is TGTGCCATCAGATCAGGACAGGGTGGGGCCGGGGAGCTGTTTTTT. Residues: CAIRSGQGGAGELFF.

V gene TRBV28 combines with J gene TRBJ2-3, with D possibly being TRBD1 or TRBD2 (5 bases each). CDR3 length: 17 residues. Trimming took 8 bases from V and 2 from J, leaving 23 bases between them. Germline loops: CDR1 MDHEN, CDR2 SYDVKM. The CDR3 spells CASGSPQGFGSTDTQYF. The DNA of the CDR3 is TGTGCCAGCGGGAGCCCTCAGGGTTTTGGTTCCACAGATACGCAGTATTTT.